The subject of this entry is one T cell receptor beta chain. The antigen is unknown. Trimming left V 4 bases short and J 1 base short, with 16 bases between. Looked up from germline, CDR1 is SGHDN and CDR2 is FVKESK. The length of the CDR3 is 16 residues. Time point indicated: week 47, end of study. Alongside topical imiquimod, each dose of vaccine comprised 300 ug of mutant IDH1 20-mer peptide. The sample is drawn from a study of a mutant IDH1 vaccine in newly diagnosed glioma. Overall study: The start of vaccination came 4-6 weeks after radiotherapy alone, or with temozolomide cycles.

Study observations and caveats: The occurrence of vaccine-induced immune responses was seen in around 93% of patients.

The repertoire was sequenced with immunoSEQ multiplex PCR; TCRdb's copy has only in-frame clones and lacks some. The sample includes almost 95,000 clones, roughly 90% seen only once; the top ten take 0.77%. V gene TRBV14 combines with J gene TRBJ1-1, with a weak D call TRBD1 (5 bases). Sequenced material: PBMCs, taken from a glioma patient whose treatment included an IDH1 peptide vaccine. This receptor was identified in a woman in her fifties or sixties with glioma. The CDR3 bases are TGTGCCAGCAGCCCCCGGGACTACTTCGCGAACACTGAAGCTTTCTTT. Translation gives CASSPRDYFANTEAFF.